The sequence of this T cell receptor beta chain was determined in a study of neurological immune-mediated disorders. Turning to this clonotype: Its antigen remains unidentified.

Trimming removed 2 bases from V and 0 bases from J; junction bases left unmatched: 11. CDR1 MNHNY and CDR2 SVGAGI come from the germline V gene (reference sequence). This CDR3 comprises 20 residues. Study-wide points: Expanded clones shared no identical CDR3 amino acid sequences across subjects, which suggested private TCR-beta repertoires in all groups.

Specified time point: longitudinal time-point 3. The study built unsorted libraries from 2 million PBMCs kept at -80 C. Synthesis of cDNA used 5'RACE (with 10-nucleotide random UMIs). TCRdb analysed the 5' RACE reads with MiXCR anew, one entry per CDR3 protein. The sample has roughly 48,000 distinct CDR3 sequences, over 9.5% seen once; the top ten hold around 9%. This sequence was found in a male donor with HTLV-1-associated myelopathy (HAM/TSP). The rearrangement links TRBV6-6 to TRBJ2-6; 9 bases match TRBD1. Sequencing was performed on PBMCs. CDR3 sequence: CASSYESTGGISSGANVLTF. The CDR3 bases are TGTGCCAGCAGTTACGAGTCCACAGGGGGCATTAGCTCTGGGGCCAACGTCCTGACTTTC.